This T cell receptor (beta chain) was sequenced during a study of vaccination and CD4 T cells after COVID-19. Sequencing of DNA taken from cultured CD4+ T cells relied on the Oncomine TCR Beta short-read assay. TCRdb reprocessed the PCR reads with MiXCR, giving one entry per CDR3 protein. The repertoire includes fewer than 13,000 distinct CDR3 sequences, 40% to 50% of them detected once, and 25% to 35% sits in the top ten. With respect to this clonotype: Its antigen is undetermined.

Treatment of the sample: roughly ten-day PBMC culture with coronavirus spike peptide pools or control peptides (ViraFEST assay). This clonotype was sampled from a human donor who had recovered from COVID-19. The sequencing input was CD4+ T cells from blood, cultured in vitro.

Here the CDR3 DNA reads TGTGCCAGCAGTTTAGCGCTAAGTTGGCAGGGGATAAACACCGGGGAGCTGTTTTTT. Protein sequence: CASSLALSWQGINTGELFF. The genes are TRBV12-3 or TRBV12-4 and TRBJ2-2; tentatively, D is TRBD1 (6 bases). V lost 0 bases and J 2 bases, leaving 19 bases between the germline ends. The CDR3 covers 19 residues.